This TCR beta chain was retrieved from a study of breast tumors, draining lymph nodes, adjacent tissues. General study findings and limits: Tumor repertoires ranked between lymph nodes and nontumor tissue in diversity, with V and J gene preferences. Tumor and nontumor repertoires were significantly more similar in luminal-like than in basal-like breast cancer. Most tumor T cells seemingly derive from lymph node, then expand in tumor. Tumor T cell lymph node origin was a supported hypothesis, not proven.

Details on this clonotype: The antigen is unknown.

The lymph nodes were axillary draining lymph nodes from breast cancer patients. TCRdb re-derived calls from the multiplex PCR reads in MiXCR, one entry per CDR3 protein. The profile shows 150,000 to 250,000 distinct CDR3 sequences, around a third of them singletons. V dropped 0 bases and J dropped 2; count of bases not matched to a gene: 4. Germline lookup yields CDR1 DFQATT and CDR2 SNEGSKA (reference sequence). CDR3 length equals 16 residues. The sequence was obtained from a female donor with breast cancer. Some clones in this sample may be carry-over from other donors' samples. The sample consisted of axillary lymph node tissue. V is TRBV20-1 and J is TRBJ2-2, with TRBD2 matching over 9 bases. The CDR3 region is CSARDLSGGNTGELFF. CDR3 nucleotide sequence: TGCAGTGCTAGAGACCTTAGCGGGGGCAACACCGGGGAGCTGTTTTTT.